This record looks at one TCR beta chain sequence and its context. The antigen remains undetermined. The data were taken from a study of T cells expressing NK-cell markers. Study-level results: Where a handful of donors were concerned, these clonotypes also led the CD3+CD56-NKG2C+ fraction.

The TCR beta cDNA came from 5'RACE template switching with UMIs. TCRdb re-called the 5' RACE reads and shows each CDR3 protein once, DNA omitted. The listing contains 150,000 to 180,000 distinct CDR3 sequences. The CDR3 covers 14 residues. From germline, CDR1 is MNHNS and CDR2 SASEGT. The clonotype was recovered from a woman between 50 and 59 years old in good health. The chain is built from TRBV6-1 and TRBJ2-7; absent DNA, TCRdb's TRBD1 call cannot be checked. The material sequenced was blood T cells: a sorted CD56 or NKG2C T cell subset, CD4+ or CD8+ T cells, or bulk PBMC T cells (not recorded which). The CDR3 loop reads CASSSRDRVHEQYF.